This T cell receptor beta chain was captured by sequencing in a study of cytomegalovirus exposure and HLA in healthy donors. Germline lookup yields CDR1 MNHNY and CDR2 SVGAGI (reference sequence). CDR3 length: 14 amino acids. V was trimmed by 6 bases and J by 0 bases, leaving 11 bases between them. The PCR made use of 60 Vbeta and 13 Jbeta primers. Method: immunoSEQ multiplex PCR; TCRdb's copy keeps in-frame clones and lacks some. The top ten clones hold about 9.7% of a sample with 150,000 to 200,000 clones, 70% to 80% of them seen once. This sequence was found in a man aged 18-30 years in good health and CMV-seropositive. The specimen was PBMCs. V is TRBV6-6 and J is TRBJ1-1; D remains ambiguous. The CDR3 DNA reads TGTGCCAGCAGATCGACACAGTTGAACACTGAAGCTTTCTTT. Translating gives CASRSTQLNTEAFF.